Below are 4 T cell receptor beta chains sequenced from a single sample in a study of cytomegalovirus exposure and HLA in healthy donors. PCR involved 60 Vbeta and 13 Jbeta primers. Sequenced by immunoSEQ multiplex PCR; TCRdb stores in-frame clones only, minus some. The sample lists roughly 58,000 clones, 83% occurring once. What was sequenced was PBMCs. The receptors stem from a human donor in good health.

This clone occurred a few times. The V gene is TRBV5-6, the J gene TRBJ1-1; D is perhaps TRBD1 (5 bases). Germline lookup yields CDR1 SGHDT and CDR2 YYEEEE. The V and J ends lost 3 bases and 5 bases respectively, with 8 bases between them. The CDR3 has 12 residues. CDR3 nucleotides: TGTGCCAGCAGCTGGGGGGAGACTGAAGCTTTCTTT. It specifies CASSWGETEAFF.

The chain is built from TRBV5-6 and TRBJ1-6; D remains ambiguous. V lost 4 bases and J lost 10, with 9 bases in between. Germline V gene lookup returns CDR1 SGHDT and CDR2 YYEEEE. The CDR3 is 12 amino acids. The CDR3 region is CASSRRGSPLHF. The CDR3 nucleotides are TGTGCCAGCAGCCGACGAGGGTCACCCCTCCACTTT.

The chain links TRBV5-4 to TRBJ2-5; 8 nucleotides agree with TRBD2. The germline V gene has CDR1 SGHNT and CDR2 YYREEE (reference sequence). This CDR3 is 14 amino acids long. J gave up 5 bases and V 4 bases, and 7 bases lay outside the gene matches. CDR3 DNA: TGTGCCAGCAGCGGCGGGGGGCCTCGTGAGACCCAGTACTTC. Translated, it gives CASSGGGPRETQYF.

This clone was counted between two and nine times. V gene TRBV6-4 combines with J gene TRBJ1-5; D unclear. This CDR3 comprises 20 residues. Trimming stripped 0 bases from V and 0 bases from J, with 21 bases between. Germline V gives CDR1 MRHNA, CDR2 SNTAGT. The CDR3 sequence: CASSDSAKTRGSYSNQPQHF. The CDR3 DNA is TGTGCCAGCAGTGACTCGGCCAAGACCAGAGGTAGCTATAGCAATCAGCCCCAGCATTTT.